A selection of T cell receptor beta chains follows, all from one sample in a study of patients and donors after allogeneic stem cell transplantation. TCRdb itself ran the RT-PCR reads through MiXCR, one entry per CDR3 protein. Of about 230,000 distinct CDR3 sequences in the sample, 13% to 15% are singletons; the top ten hold around 10%. The sequencing sample was made of blood, either unsorted or a sorted T cell fraction (not recorded which). These receptors were collected from a human donor who was either an allogeneic HSCT recipient or a stem cell or donor lymphocyte infusion donor (not recorded which). It is not recorded whose cells these are; they may come from a transplant donor. Both conserved end residues are part of each CDR3. The D gene is left open where the match is weak. Some rows have no size entry. The others give once, few or many, or a class for an expanded clone.

15	TRBV10-3	.	many	TRBJ1-2	CAISDRETQNYGYTF	TGTGCCATCAGTGATCGCGAGACCCAGAACTATGGCTACACCTTC
15	TRBV6-5	.	.	TRBJ2-1	CASSYGTGFSNEQFF	TGTGCCAGCAGTTACGGAACAGGGTTTAGCAATGAGCAGTTCTTC
14	TRBV7-3	TRBD2	few	TRBJ2-2	CASASGGAAGELFF	TGTGCCAGCGCTAGCGGGGGGGCCGCCGGGGAGCTGTTTTTT
15	TRBV5-1	TRBD1	.	TRBJ1-6	CASTGGTGDNSPLHF	TGCGCCAGCACCGGAGGGACAGGGGATAATTCACCCCTCCACTTT
14	TRBV6-5	.	many	TRBJ2-2	CASSYNALAGELFF	TGTGCCAGCAGTTACAACGCGCTAGCGGGGGAGCTGTTTTTT
13	TRBV11-2	.	.	TRBJ2-7	CASSSSGSYEQYF	TGTGCCAGCAGCAGCAGCGGCTCCTACGAGCAGTACTTC
14	TRBV3-1	TRBD1	.	TRBJ2-5	CASSSQGAGETQYF	TGTGCCAGCAGTTCTCAGGGGGCAGGCGAGACCCAGTACTTC
12	TRBV2	.	few	TRBJ2-5	CATGPTQETQYF	TGTGCCACGGGCCCTACCCAAGAGACCCAGTACTTC
14	TRBV9	.	few	TRBJ2-6	CASSPIAGANVLTF	TGTGCCAGCAGCCCGATAGCTGGGGCCAACGTCCTGACTTTC
14	TRBV15	.	.	TRBJ2-1	CATSRANIYNEQFF	TGTGCCACCAGCAGAGCCAATATCTACAATGAGCAGTTCTTC
14	TRBV7-8	.	few	TRBJ1-2	CASSLPQGPYGYTF	TGTGCCAGCAGCTTACCTCAGGGACCTTATGGCTACACCTTC
15	TRBV27	TRBD2	many	TRBJ2-1	CASSLISGSRDEQFF	TGTGCCAGCAGTTTAATTAGCGGGAGTCGGGATGAGCAGTTCTTC
16	TRBV5-1	TRBD1	.	TRBJ2-1	CASSLGDRANYNEQFF	TGCGCCAGCAGCTTGGGGGACAGGGCGAATTACAATGAGCAGTTCTTC
15	TRBV5-8	TRBD1	.	TRBJ2-7	CASSFGRGFSYEQYF	TGTGCCAGCAGCTTCGGCAGGGGGTTCTCCTACGAGCAGTACTTC
13	TRBV30	.	.	TRBJ1-2	CAWSVAGGYGYTF	TGTGCCTGGAGTGTGGCTGGAGGTTATGGCTACACCTTC
13	TRBV5-1	.	many	TRBJ2-7	CASTGTVGYEQYF	TGCGCCAGCACCGGAACAGTGGGCTACGAGCAGTACTTC
14	TRBV19	.	.	TRBJ2-5	CASSILAHQETQYF	TGTGCCAGTAGTATCTTGGCTCATCAAGAGACCCAGTACTTC
14	TRBV20-1	.	.	TRBJ1-2	CSASYRTRQPGYTF	TGCAGTGCTAGTTATAGGACACGGCAACCTGGCTACACCTTC
18	TRBV24-1	.	.	TRBJ2-3	CATSDWPGRTEITDTQYF	TGTGCCACCAGTGATTGGCCCGGACGGACGGAAATCACAGATACGCAGTATTTT
12	TRBV20-1	TRBD1	few	TRBJ2-1	CSVAGGVNEQFF	TGCAGTGTAGCAGGGGGCGTCAATGAGCAGTTCTTC
13	TRBV11-2	.	many	TRBJ2-7	CASSPSEVVEQYF	TGTGCCAGCAGCCCCTCGGAAGTTGTCGAGCAGTACTTC
15	TRBV7-3	TRBD2	few	TRBJ2-1	CASSLKAGGHGEQFF	TGTGCCAGCAGCTTAAAGGCGGGAGGCCACGGGGAGCAGTTCTTC
12	TRBV5-5	.	many	TRBJ2-1	CASSSHLGIEFF	TGTGCCAGCAGCTCCCATCTGGGGATCGAGTTCTTC
13	TRBV20-1	.	.	TRBJ1-5	CSLSRRSDQPQHF	TGCAGTCTGAGCAGACGTTCGGATCAGCCCCAGCATTTT
12	TRBV15	.	many	TRBJ1-2	CATGWGAYGYTF	TGTGCCACGGGGTGGGGGGCCTATGGCTACACCTTC
15	TRBV5-5	.	few	TRBJ1-1	CASSLVGQGGTGAFF	TGTGCCAGCAGCTTGGTCGGCCAAGGGGGGACGGGAGCTTTCTTT
16	TRBV6-5	TRBD2	few	TRBJ2-1	CASSFLKFGTTVEQFF	TGTGCCAGCAGTTTCCTAAAATTCGGGACTACGGTTGAGCAGTTCTTC
15	TRBV6-1	TRBD2	few	TRBJ2-3	CASRSSGGYTDTQYF	TGTGCCAGCAGGTCTAGCGGGGGCTACACAGATACGCAGTATTTT